Included here is one T cell receptor (beta chain) sequence, with context. Its matching antigen is unknown. This CDR3 is 15 amino acids long. V lost 5 bases to trimming and J lost 2 bases; unmatched junction nucleotides: 6. CDR1 and CDR2 (germline): SGHAT, FQNNGV. The PCR used 60 Vbeta and 13 Jbeta primers. Assay: immunoSEQ multiplex PCR; the TCRdb copy retains only in-frame clones and omits some. The sample holds about 79,000 clones. The data were obtained in a study of cytomegalovirus exposure and HLA in healthy donors. Study-level results: Specificity of three CMV-associated chains for CMV antigens was verified in vitro. TCR sequences were mostly rare, though some public TCRs occurred in many donors. In a later analysis, most CMV-associated TCR beta chains appeared HLA-restricted.

The sample taken for sequencing was PBMCs. This TCR came from a young man in good health and CMV-seronegative. The chain has TRBV11-2 and TRBJ2-1; 7 nucleotides line up with TRBD1. CDR3 sequence reads: CASSMRQGPYNEQFF. DNA of the CDR3: TGTGCCAGCAGCATGAGACAGGGCCCCTACAATGAGCAGTTCTTC.